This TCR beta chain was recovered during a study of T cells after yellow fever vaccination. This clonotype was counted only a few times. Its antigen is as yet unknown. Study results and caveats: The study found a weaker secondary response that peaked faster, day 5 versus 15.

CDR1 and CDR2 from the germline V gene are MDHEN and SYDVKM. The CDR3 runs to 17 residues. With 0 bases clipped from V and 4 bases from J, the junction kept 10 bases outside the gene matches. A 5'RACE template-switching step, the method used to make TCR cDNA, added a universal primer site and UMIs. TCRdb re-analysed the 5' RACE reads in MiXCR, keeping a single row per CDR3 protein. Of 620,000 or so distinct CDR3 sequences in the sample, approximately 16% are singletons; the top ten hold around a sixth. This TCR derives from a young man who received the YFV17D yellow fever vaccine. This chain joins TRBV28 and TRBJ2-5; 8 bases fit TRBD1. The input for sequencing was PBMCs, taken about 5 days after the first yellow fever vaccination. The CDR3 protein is CASSLWARTGQGETQYF. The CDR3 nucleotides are TGTGCCAGCAGTTTATGGGCCAGGACAGGGCAAGGAGAGACCCAGTACTTC.